This note documents a single T cell receptor (beta chain) sequence. The antigen is not known. Combining a sample-barcoded 5' primer with a J-beta primer mix, a second PCR ran for roughly 6 to 12 cycles. TCRdb re-analysed the 5' RACE reads in MiXCR, keeping a single row per CDR3 protein. Altogether nearly 1 million distinct CDR3 sequences are present, 51% being singletons, with the ten largest covering over 20%. The CDR3 extends over 15 amino acids. Germline CDR1 and CDR2: SGDLS and YYNGEE. V lost 3 bases and J lost 4, with 14 bases in between. This sample was included in a study of blood T cells in healthy people across ages. Findings and limits, study-wide: Researchers report that TCR beta diversity correlated strongly with naive T cell percentage.

PBMCs numbering at least 6.5 million were isolated per sample. The receptor was isolated from a woman aged 55 to 70 in good health. The rearrangement joins TRBV9 to TRBJ1-5; D uncertain. Source material: blood. This CDR3 is CASSGRGGINQPQHF. CDR3 bases: TGTGCCAGCAGCGGACGTGGAGGGATTAATCAGCCCCAGCATTTT.